The 15 T cell receptor beta chains presented below share a single source sample, sequenced in a study of cytomegalovirus exposure and HLA in healthy donors. PCR employed 60 Vbeta and 13 Jbeta primers. Sequencing used immunoSEQ multiplex PCR; TCRdb keeps in-frame clones, though not all of them. The table lists some 90,000 clones, around 80% of them singletons. Specimen: PBMCs. The origin of the receptors is a young man in good health and CMV-seropositive.

The gene calls are TRBV5-1 and TRBJ1-2; 9 nucleotides match TRBD1. This CDR3 contains 15 residues. The V gene end was trimmed by 3 bases and the J gene end by 8 bases; junction bases not matched to a gene: 11. Germline V gene sequence: CDR1 SGHRS, CDR2 YFSETQ. CDR3 sequence (DNA): TGCGCCAGCAGCTCCCGGACAGGGGTCCTGCGGGGCTACACCTTC. This sequence encodes CASSSRTGVLRGYTF. Full variable domain (missing parts from reference TRBV5-1 and TRBJ1-2): KAGVTQTPRYLIKTRGQQVTLSCSPISGHRSVSWYQQTPGQGLQFLFEYFSETQRNKGNFPGRFSGRQFSNSRSEMNVSTLELGDSALYLCASSSRTGVLRGYTFGSGTRLTVV.

The chain couples TRBV18 to TRBJ1-5; a weak D match, TRBD1 (6 bases). The CDR3 totals 14 residues. The germline V gene has CDR1 KGHSH and CDR2 LQKENI. Between the trimmed V and J ends, which lost 6 bases and 5 bases, there was a span of 14 bases. Here the CDR3 reads CASSRGRGDQPQHF. The CDR3 DNA sequence: TGTGCCAGCTCCCGCGGCAGGGGTGATCAGCCCCAGCATTTT. The whole variable domain, filled in from reference TRBV18 and TRBJ1-5, reads NAGVMQNPRHLVRRRGQEARLRCSPMKGHSHVYWYRQLPEEGLKFMVYLQKENIIDESGMPKERFSAEFPKEGPSILRIQQVVRGDSAAYFCASSRGRGDQPQHFGDGTRLSIL.

The genes are TRBV6-6 and TRBJ2-2; tentatively, D is TRBD1 (5 bases). V was pared by 10 bases and J by 4 bases, with 22 bases between. The CDR3 sequence is 16 residues long. Germline V CDR1 and CDR2: MNHNY, SVGAGI (reference sequence). The CDR3 region is CATGPEQAIFTGELFF. The DNA of the CDR3 is TGTGCCACAGGGCCGGAACAGGCCATTTTCACCGGGGAGCTGTTTTTT.

The V gene is TRBV5-1, the J gene TRBJ1-2; the D is unclear. This CDR3 is built from 14 residues. The germline V gene encodes CDR1 SGHRS and CDR2 YFSETQ. V lost 2 bases to trimming and J lost 3 bases, with 11 bases between them. The CDR3 loop reads CASSLEASHYGYTF. In DNA form, the CDR3 reads TGCGCCAGCAGCTTAGAGGCCTCCCACTATGGCTACACCTTC.

This clone was seen a few times. The CDR3 DNA reads TGTGCCAGCAGCTTGGCCAACTACGAGCAGTACTTC. Translation gives CASSLANYEQYF. V is TRBV5-5 and J is TRBJ2-7; D gene uncertain. The CDR3 is 12 amino acids. V was shortened by 0 bases and J by 3 bases, with 4 bases between the two germline ends. Germline assignment: CDR1 SGHKS and CDR2 YYEKEE (reference sequence).

The rearrangement links TRBV5-5 to TRBJ2-1, with 14 bases aligning to TRBD2. Germline-derived CDR1 and CDR2 are SGHKS and YYEKEE (reference sequence). The CDR3 sequence is 15 residues long. V lost 5 bases, J lost 8 bases, and 6 bases stayed unmatched. The chain's CDR3 is CASRRLAGGRHEQFF. DNA of the CDR3: TGTGCCAGCAGACGACTAGCGGGGGGGCGGCATGAGCAGTTCTTC.

This chain joins TRBV5-6 and TRBJ1-2; 9 nucleotides agree with TRBD1. The CDR3 is made up of 14 amino acids. Germline V lookup: CDR1 SGHDT, CDR2 YYEEEE. With 4 bases clipped from V and 8 bases from J, the junction kept 9 bases outside the gene matches. CDR3 region: CASSTGTGSRGYTF. The DNA for the CDR3 is TGTGCCAGCAGCACCGGGACAGGGTCTAGGGGCTACACCTTC.

The CDR3 region is CASSEIGRENQETQYF. DNA for the CDR3: TGTGCCAGCAGTGAAATAGGGCGGGAAAACCAAGAGACCCAGTACTTC. V is TRBV7-6 and J is TRBJ2-5, with TRBD2 as a possible D gene (6 bases). The CDR3 has 16 amino acids. The germline V and J ends were trimmed by 6 bases and 0 bases, with 17 bases remaining between them. Germline assignment: CDR1 SGHVS and CDR2 FNYEAQ.

This chain joins TRBV9 and TRBJ2-6; TRBD1 matches 10 bases. This CDR3 has 17 residues. Germline V gene sequence: CDR1 SGDLS, CDR2 YYNGEE. Trimming cost V 0 bases and J 1 base; bases outside gene matches: 1. This CDR3 is CASSVGDRGSGANVLTF. The CDR3 DNA reads as TGTGCCAGCAGCGTAGGGGACAGGGGTTCTGGGGCCAACGTCCTGACTTTC.

The V and J genes are TRBV28 and TRBJ2-7; D is perhaps TRBD2 (5 bases). Germline values: CDR1 MDHEN, CDR2 SYDVKM. V was cut by 2 bases and J by 7 bases, with 15 bases left in between. The CDR3 is made up of 14 amino acids. CDR3 loop: CASSLSGKLGEQYF. CDR3 coding DNA: TGTGCCAGCAGTTTAAGCGGCAAGCTGGGGGAGCAGTACTTC.

This chain connects TRBV5-1 to TRBJ1-2; D is perhaps TRBD1 (5 bases). CDR3 length: 13 amino acids. The V gene lost 3 bases and the J gene lost 3 bases, with 9 bases spanning the gap. Germline V lookup: CDR1 SGHRS, CDR2 YFSETQ. The CDR3 DNA is TGCGCCAGCAGCTCGGGACTGCACTATGGCTACACCTTC. This sequence encodes CASSSGLHYGYTF.

This chain connects TRBV7-9 to TRBJ1-2; D ambiguous. The length of the CDR3 is 12 residues. Germline V gene lookup returns CDR1 SEHNR and CDR2 FQNEAQ (reference sequence). The V end lost 4 bases, the J end lost 6 bases, and 9 bases lay between the germline ends. The CDR3 region has the DNA TGTGCCAGCAGCTCAGACAACCATGGCTACACCTTC. This gives the protein CASSSDNHGYTF.

This clone was seen only a few times. The V call is TRBV5-8, the J call TRBJ1-5; no clear D. The CDR3 consists of 15 residues. The V gene's germline CDR1 is SGHTS and CDR2 YDEGEE. The V end was cut by 2 bases, the J end by 2 bases, with 11 bases between. The CDR3 nucleotides read TGTGCCAGCAGCTTTACCGTGTCGGGCAATCAGCCCCAGCATTTT. Translation: CASSFTVSGNQPQHF.

This clone was found once. The chain couples TRBV4-1 to TRBJ1-4; TRBD1 agrees at 8 bases. CDR3 length equals 16 residues. From germline, CDR1 is MGHRA and CDR2 YSYEKL. V shed 2 bases, J shed 5 bases, and the junction held 7 bases outside the gene matches. CDR3 DNA sequence: TGCGCCAGCAGCCAACCAACCAGGGGGCGGAATGAAAAACTGTTTTTT. Protein product: CASSQPTRGRNEKLFF.

About this clone: Its ends do not fully match the called genes, so a read error is possible. The V gene is TRBV7-9, the J gene TRBJ1-1; D is ambiguous. The CDR3 has 12 residues. Germline V CDR1 and CDR2: SEHNR, FQNEAQ (reference sequence). The CDR3 sequence is CSSRNSGTEAFF. In DNA, the CDR3 is TGTTCCAGCAGAAATTCAGGCACTGAAGCTTTCTTT.